Listed here are 13 T cell receptor beta chains from one sample, sequenced in a study of blood T cells in healthy people across ages. Primed by a sample-barcoded 5' primer and a J-beta primer mix, a second PCR proceeded for 7 to 11 cycles. TCRdb reprocessed the 5' RACE reads via MiXCR and lists one record per CDR3 protein. The repertoire consists of 750,000 to 850,000 distinct CDR3 sequences, with 20% to 25% occurring once and the leading ten covering 3.7%. The same data also went into a second study, on T cells of mothers and their children.

Sample: blood. The receptors were gathered from a boy aged 5-17 years in good health.

This clonotype came up a few times. As DNA, the CDR3 is TGTGCCAGCAGCTTAGGACTATGGGACAATGAGCAGTTCTTC. Residues: CASSLGLWDNEQFF. J is TRBJ2-1 and V is TRBV11-1; a possible D gene is TRBD2 (5 bases). Germline V lookup: CDR1 SGHAT, CDR2 FQDESV (reference sequence). V lost 1 base and J lost 5, with 9 bases in between. The CDR3 is 14 amino acids.

The chain links TRBV5-1 to TRBJ1-6, with D unresolved. The ends were cut back, 3 bases at V and 9 bases at J, with 7 bases in the middle. Germline assignment: CDR1 SGHRS and CDR2 YFSETQ. CDR3 length equals 12 residues. The CDR3 DNA sequence: TGCGCCAGCAGCTCCTCACTTTCACCCCTCCACTTT. Residues: CASSSSLSPLHF.

This clonotype was seen only a few times. The J gene is TRBJ1-5, the V gene TRBV27, with 7 bases that match TRBD1. J was trimmed by 1 base and V by 6 bases; bases with no gene match: 15. The CDR3 length is 18 residues. CDR1 MNHEY and CDR2 SMNVEV come from the germline V gene (reference sequence). This CDR3 is CASSHSARQGGSNQPQHF. Written as DNA, the CDR3 is TGTGCCAGCAGCCATTCTGCGCGTCAGGGGGGAAGCAATCAGCCCCAGCATTTT.

This chain uses TRBV4-1 with TRBJ2-5; TRBD2 matches 12 bases. V dropped 4 bases and J dropped 1; count of bases not matched to a gene: 4. Germline V CDR1 and CDR2: MGHRA, YSYEKL. The CDR3 has 16 residues. CDR3 protein: CASSRLAGAPQETQYF. CDR3 DNA sequence: TGCGCCAGCAGCCGACTAGCGGGGGCTCCCCAAGAGACCCAGTACTTC.

The chain joins TRBV6-6 to TRBJ1-4; D possibly corresponds to TRBD1 (5 bases). CDR1 MNHNY and CDR2 SVGAGI come from the germline V gene (reference sequence). The ends were cut back, 6 bases at V and 4 bases at J, with 12 bases in the middle. The CDR3 has 14 amino acids. The CDR3 protein is CASRSGSYNEKLFF. CDR3 bases: TGTGCCAGCAGATCAGGGTCTTATAATGAAAAACTGTTTTTT.

This chain links TRBV28 with TRBJ2-3, with 7 bases that match TRBD1. The CDR3 totals 15 residues. The germline gives CDR1 MDHEN, CDR2 SYDVKM. Trimming removed 5 bases from V and 5 bases from J; junction bases left unmatched: 10. The CDR3 DNA reads TGTGCCAGCAGTCCCAGAGAAGGGACAGTAGATACGCAGTATTTT. Translation: CASSPREGTVDTQYF.

The chain joins TRBV7-9 to TRBJ1-2; D remains ambiguous. Trimming left V 5 bases short and J 5 bases short, with 18 bases between. CDR3 length equals 15 residues. Germline V gene lookup returns CDR1 SEHNR and CDR2 FQNEAQ (reference sequence). CDR3 in amino acids: CASSPIDPGRYGYTF. The CDR3 DNA is TGTGCCAGCAGCCCCATCGACCCCGGACGATATGGCTACACCTTC.

The genes are TRBV18 and TRBJ2-1; D unresolved. Germline CDR1 is KGHSH and CDR2 is LQKENI. This CDR3 has 11 residues. CDR3 sequence reads: CVCRQGNEQFF. Here the CDR3 DNA reads TGTGTCTGCCGCCAAGGTAATGAGCAGTTCTTC.

This clonotype was observed a handful of times. The chain recombines TRBV5-1 with TRBJ2-3; D is unclear. Trimming stripped 4 bases from V and 2 bases from J, with 11 bases between. The length of the CDR3 is 14 residues. Germline V gene data show CDR1 as SGHRS and CDR2 as YFSETQ. The CDR3 coding sequence is TGCGCCAGCAGCCCGCACAGAGTCACAGATACGCAGTATTTT. Translating gives CASSPHRVTDTQYF. Filled out from reference TRBV5-1 and TRBJ2-3, the complete variable domain reads KAGVTQTPRYLIKTRGQQVTLSCSPISGHRSVSWYQQTPGQGLQFLFEYFSETQRNKGNFPGRFSGRQFSNSRSEMNVSTLELGDSALYLCASSPHRVTDTQYFGPGTRLTVL.

The chain links TRBV5-5 to TRBJ2-1, with TRBD1 as a possible D gene (6 bases). V dropped 0 bases and J dropped 7 bases, with 14 bases sitting between them. CDR3 size: 15 residues. CDR1 SGHKS and CDR2 YYEKEE come from the germline V gene (reference sequence). The CDR3, as DNA: TGTGCCAGCAGCTTGGCACAGGGCGCGCAGAATGAGCAGTTCTTC. Amino acids: CASSLAQGAQNEQFF.

This clonotype was observed a handful of times. In DNA, the CDR3 is TGTGCCAGCAGCGCGACAGGGACGCTGGGCTATGGCTACACCTTC. Translation gives CASSATGTLGYGYTF. This chain uses TRBV9 with TRBJ1-2; 7 nucleotides match TRBD1. CDR1 SGDLS and CDR2 YYNGEE come from the germline V gene. V dropped 3 bases and J dropped 4; count of bases not matched to a gene: 9. The CDR3 sequence is 15 residues long.

This clonotype has more than one count but fewer than ten. Relative to the germline gene, one junction end is altered; a read error may explain this. This chain links TRBV6-5 with TRBJ2-6; D gene ambiguous. This CDR3 is built from 15 residues. Per germline, CDR1 MNHEY and CDR2 SVGAGI. CDR3 sequence reads: CASRPESSGTNVLTF. As DNA, the CDR3 is TGTGCCAGCAGGCCGGAGAGCTCTGGGACCAACGTCCTGACTTTC.

There are a few counts of this clonotype. V usage is TRBV29-1 and J usage is TRBJ2-4, with TRBD1 matching over 9 bases. This CDR3 has 12 amino acids. V gave up 7 bases and J gave up 8 bases; unmatched junction bases: 6. Germline V gene sequence: CDR1 SQVTM, CDR2 ANQGSEA. CDR3 loop: CSALDRGDIQYF. In DNA, the CDR3 is TGCAGCGCCCTAGACAGGGGGGACATTCAGTACTTC.